This TCR beta chain was captured in a study of T cells expressing NK-cell markers. Worth noting for this clonotype: No antigen is known for it.

Study results and caveats: The contribution of dominant NKG2C+ clonotypes to CD8+ T cells in about six donors was about 1.0-8%.

Using the 5' RACE reads, TCRdb records one entry per CDR3 protein without DNA. The listing records 130,000 to 150,000 distinct CDR3 sequences. The CDR3 extends over 15 amino acids. Germline V gene sequence: CDR1 DFQATT, CDR2 SNEGSKA (reference sequence). The chain combines TRBV20-1 with TRBJ2-7; the TCRdb D gene call, TRBD2, has no DNA to confirm it. The sequencing input was blood T cells: a sorted CD56 or NKG2C T cell subset, CD4+ or CD8+ T cells, or bulk PBMC T cells (not recorded which). This clonotype was sampled from a man aged 18 to 30 in good health. The CDR3 reads CSATLLALAGREQYF.